A single sample gave rise to the 9 T cell receptor beta chains below, sequenced in a study of cytomegalovirus exposure and HLA in healthy donors. The PCR used 60 Vbeta and 13 Jbeta primers. This table comes from immunoSEQ multiplex PCR, and its TCRdb copy is limited to in-frame clones, with some not included. The table has more than 95,000 clones, 70% to 80% seen once. The sample was PBMCs. The origin of the receptors is a young man in good health and CMV-seronegative.

This chain connects TRBV28 to TRBJ2-1; TRBD1 aligns across 9 bases. Trimming removed 5 bases from V and 3 bases from J; junction bases left unmatched: 11. The CDR3 length is 17 residues. The germline V gene encodes CDR1 MDHEN and CDR2 SYDVKM. CDR3 in amino acids: CASSPNPGQGNYNEQFF. As DNA, the CDR3 is TGTGCCAGCAGTCCCAACCCTGGACAGGGGAACTACAATGAGCAGTTCTTC.

This clone was counted between two and nine times. The chain employs TRBV6-6 and TRBJ1-2, with 9 bases lining up with TRBD1. This CDR3 is 15 amino acids long. After removal of 2 bases from V and 5 bases from J, the junction contained 6 bases not matched to a gene. Germline V CDR1 and CDR2: MNHNY, SVGAGI (reference sequence). In nucleotides, the CDR3 is TGTGCCAGCAGTTACGAAAGGGACAGGGAGTATGGCTACACCTTC. Amino acid sequence: CASSYERDREYGYTF.

Only a few counts were recorded for this clone. The CDR3 region has the DNA TGTGCCAGCCCCCCCTCAGCGGGAGGGCCTGAGGAGCAGTACTTC. Protein sequence: CASPPSAGGPEEQYF. The gene calls are TRBV6-1 and TRBJ2-7; TRBD2 agrees at 10 bases. In germline, CDR1 is MNHNS, CDR2 SASEGT. V was clipped by 8 bases and J by 7 bases; unmatched bases: 14. The CDR3 spans 15 residues.

This clone was seen just once. This chain connects TRBV10-2 to TRBJ1-1; maybe TRBD1 (5 bases). V was cut by 5 bases and J by 1 base, with 8 bases left in between. From germline, CDR1 is WSHSY and CDR2 SAAADI. The CDR3 spans 13 residues. CDR3 loop: CASSQTANTEAFF. The CDR3 nucleotides are TGCGCCAGCAGTCAGACAGCGAACACTGAAGCTTTCTTT.

In this sample, this clone turned up a few times. The chain joins TRBV4-3 to TRBJ2-2; weak D call: TRBD1 (8 bases). Looked up from germline, CDR1 is LGHNA and CDR2 is YSLEER. The CDR3 contains 17 residues. The V and J ends lost 0 bases and 4 bases respectively, with 15 bases between them. CDR3 coding DNA: TGCGCCAGCAGCCAAGAAGGCTACAGGGGGGGCACCGGGGAGCTGTTTTTT. Protein product: CASSQEGYRGGTGELFF.

V is TRBV28 and J is TRBJ1-2, with D possibly TRBD1 on 6 matching bases. The CDR3 length is 15 residues. Between the trimmed V and J ends, which lost 6 bases and 1 base, there was a span of 15 bases. The germline gives CDR1 MDHEN, CDR2 SYDVKM. CDR3 residues: CASRNTGLFNYGYTF. The DNA for the CDR3 is TGTGCCAGCAGAAATACAGGGTTATTTAACTATGGCTACACCTTC.

This clone has a handful of counts. V usage is TRBV25-1 and J usage is TRBJ1-1, with D maybe TRBD1 (5 bases). The germline V and J ends were trimmed by 0 bases and 3 bases, with 5 bases remaining between them. Germline loops: CDR1 MGHDK, CDR2 SYGVNS. The CDR3 has 13 amino acids. The CDR3 reads CASSEYRDTEAFF. The DNA for the CDR3 is TGTGCCAGCAGTGAATACAGGGACACTGAAGCTTTCTTT.

Of note for this clone: Other DNA sequences in this sample translate to the same CDR3. The rearrangement uses TRBV29-1 and TRBJ2-3, with TRBD2 identical over 12 bases. V trimming: 7 bases; J trimming: 1 base; junction bases outside the gene matches: 3. Germline CDR1 and CDR2: SQVTM and ANQGSEA. This CDR3 contains 14 residues. Here the CDR3 reads CSARTSGGTDTQYF. The CDR3, as DNA: TGCAGCGCTCGGACTAGCGGGGGCACAGATACGCAGTATTTT.

The chain uses TRBV6-5 and TRBJ1-5, with 7 bases matching TRBD1. V was pared by 4 bases and J by 11 bases, with 8 bases of the junction left unmatched. Germline V gene data show CDR1 as MNHEY and CDR2 as SVGAGI. The CDR3 has 13 amino acids. The CDR3 region is CASSSPGGSAQHF. The CDR3 bases are TGTGCCAGCAGTTCCCCAGGGGGATCAGCCCAGCATTTT.